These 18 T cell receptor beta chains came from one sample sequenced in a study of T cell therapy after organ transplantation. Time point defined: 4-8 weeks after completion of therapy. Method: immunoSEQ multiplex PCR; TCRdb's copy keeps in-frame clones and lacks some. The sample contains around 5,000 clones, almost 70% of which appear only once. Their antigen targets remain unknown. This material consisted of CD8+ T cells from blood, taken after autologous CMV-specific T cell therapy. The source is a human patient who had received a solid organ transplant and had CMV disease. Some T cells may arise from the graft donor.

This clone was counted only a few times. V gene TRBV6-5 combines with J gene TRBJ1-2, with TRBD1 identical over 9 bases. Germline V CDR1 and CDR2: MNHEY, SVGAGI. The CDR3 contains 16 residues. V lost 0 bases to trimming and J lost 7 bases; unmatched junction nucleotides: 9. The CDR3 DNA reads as TGTGCCAGCAGTTACTCGAACACAGGGGGCGGGATTGGCTACACCTTC. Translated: CASSYSNTGGGIGYTF.

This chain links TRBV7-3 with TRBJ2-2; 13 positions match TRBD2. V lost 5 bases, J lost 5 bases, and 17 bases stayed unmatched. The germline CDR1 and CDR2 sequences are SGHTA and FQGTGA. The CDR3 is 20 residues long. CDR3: CASSPGLAGADSIDTGELFF. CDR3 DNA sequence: TGTGCCAGCAGCCCCGGACTAGCGGGGGCCGACAGTATAGATACCGGGGAGCTGTTTTTT.

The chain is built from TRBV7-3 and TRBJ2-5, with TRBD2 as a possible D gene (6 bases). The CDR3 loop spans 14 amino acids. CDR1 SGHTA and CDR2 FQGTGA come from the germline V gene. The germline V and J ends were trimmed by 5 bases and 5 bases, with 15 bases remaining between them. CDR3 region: CASSKTGTAETQYF. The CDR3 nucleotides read TGTGCCAGCAGCAAGACCGGGACTGCGGAGACCCAGTACTTC.

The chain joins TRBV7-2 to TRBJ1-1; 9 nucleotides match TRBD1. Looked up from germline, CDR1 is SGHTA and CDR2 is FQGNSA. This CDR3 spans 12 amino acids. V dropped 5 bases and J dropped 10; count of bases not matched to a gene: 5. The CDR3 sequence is CASSIPGQGAFF. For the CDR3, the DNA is TGTGCCAGCAGCATCCCGGGACAGGGAGCTTTCTTT.

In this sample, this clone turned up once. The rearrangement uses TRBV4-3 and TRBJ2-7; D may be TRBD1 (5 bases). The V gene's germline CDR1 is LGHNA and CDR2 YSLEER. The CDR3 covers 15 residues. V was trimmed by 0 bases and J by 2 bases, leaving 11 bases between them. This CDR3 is CASSQDRQPTYEQYF. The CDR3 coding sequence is TGCGCCAGCAGCCAAGATAGACAGCCCACCTACGAGCAGTACTTC.

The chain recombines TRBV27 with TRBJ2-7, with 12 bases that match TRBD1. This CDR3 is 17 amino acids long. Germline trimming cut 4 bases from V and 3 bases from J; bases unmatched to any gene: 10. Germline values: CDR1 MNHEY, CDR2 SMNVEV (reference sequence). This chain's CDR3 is CASSSIGTGGQVYEQYF. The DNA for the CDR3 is TGTGCCAGCAGTTCGATCGGGACAGGGGGCCAAGTCTACGAGCAGTACTTC.

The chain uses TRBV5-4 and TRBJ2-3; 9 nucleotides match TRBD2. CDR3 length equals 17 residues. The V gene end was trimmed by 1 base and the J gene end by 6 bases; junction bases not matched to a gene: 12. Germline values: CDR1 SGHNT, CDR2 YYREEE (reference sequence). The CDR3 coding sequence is TGTGCCAGCAGCTTGAAGGGTAGCGGGGGCCTGTCGGATACGCAGTATTTT. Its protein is CASSLKGSGGLSDTQYF. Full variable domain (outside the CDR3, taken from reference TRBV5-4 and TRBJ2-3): ETGVTQSPTHLIKTRGQQVTLRCSSQSGHNTVSWYQQALGQGPQFIFQYYREEENGRGNFPPRFSGLQFPNYSSELNVNALELDDSALYLCASSLKGSGGLSDTQYFGPGTRLTVL.

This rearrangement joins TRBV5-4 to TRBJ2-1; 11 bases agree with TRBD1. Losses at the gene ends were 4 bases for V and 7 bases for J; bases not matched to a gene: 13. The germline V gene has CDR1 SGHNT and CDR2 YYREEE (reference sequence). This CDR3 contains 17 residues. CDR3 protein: CASSQDSGTGGYNEQFF. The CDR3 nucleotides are TGTGCCAGCAGCCAAGATTCGGGGACAGGGGGATATAATGAGCAGTTCTTC. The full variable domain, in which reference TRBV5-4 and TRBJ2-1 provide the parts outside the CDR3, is ETGVTQSPTHLIKTRGQQVTLRCSSQSGHNTVSWYQQALGQGPQFIFQYYREEENGRGNFPPRFSGLQFPNYSSELNVNALELDDSALYLCASSQDSGTGGYNEQFFGPGTRLTVL.

The CDR3 reads CASSLVGVPYEQYF. The CDR3 region has the DNA TGTGCCAGCAGCTTAGTGGGGGTCCCCTACGAGCAGTACTTC. This chain uses TRBV7-2 with TRBJ2-7; D may correspond to TRBD1 or TRBD2 (5 bases each). Deletions cut 1 base from V and 2 bases from J, with 9 bases between. The germline V gene encodes CDR1 SGHTA and CDR2 FQGNSA. CDR3 length: 14 amino acids.

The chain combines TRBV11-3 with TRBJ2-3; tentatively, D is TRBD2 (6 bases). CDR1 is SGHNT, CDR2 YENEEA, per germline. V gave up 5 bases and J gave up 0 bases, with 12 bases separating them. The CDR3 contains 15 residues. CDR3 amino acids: CASSAGRLSTDTQYF. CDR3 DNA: TGTGCCAGCAGCGCGGGACGGCTTAGCACAGATACGCAGTATTTT. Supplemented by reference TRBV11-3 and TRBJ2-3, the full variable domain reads EAGVVQSPRYKIIEKKQPVAFWCNPISGHNTLYWYLQNLGQGPELLIRYENEEAVDDSQLPKDRFSAERLKGVDSTLKIQPAELGDSAVYLCASSAGRLSTDTQYFGPGTRLTVL.

This chain's CDR3 is CASRERTGLTYEQYF. CDR3 bases: TGTGCCAGCAGAGAACGGACAGGGTTAACATACGAGCAGTACTTC. This chain links TRBV27 with TRBJ2-7; 8 bases align to TRBD1. CDR1 and CDR2 from the germline V gene are MNHEY and SMNVEV (reference sequence). V lost 6 bases to trimming and J lost 4 bases; unmatched junction nucleotides: 11. The CDR3 has 15 amino acids.

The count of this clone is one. The CDR3 loop reads CASSTGYNSPLHF. In DNA, the CDR3 is TGTGCCAGCAGTACAGGGTATAATTCACCCCTCCACTTT. The chain is built from TRBV27 and TRBJ1-6, with D possibly being TRBD1 (6 bases). Trimming left V 5 bases short and J 4 bases short, with 6 bases between. The CDR3 is made up of 13 amino acids. Germline loops: CDR1 MNHEY, CDR2 SMNVEV (reference sequence).

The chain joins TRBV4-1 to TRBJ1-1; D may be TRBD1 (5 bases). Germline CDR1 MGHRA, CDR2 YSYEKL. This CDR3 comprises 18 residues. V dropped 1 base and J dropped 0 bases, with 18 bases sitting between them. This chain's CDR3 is CASSQGTLGPGMNTEAFF. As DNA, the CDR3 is TGCGCCAGCAGCCAAGGGACACTCGGTCCCGGAATGAACACTGAAGCTTTCTTT.

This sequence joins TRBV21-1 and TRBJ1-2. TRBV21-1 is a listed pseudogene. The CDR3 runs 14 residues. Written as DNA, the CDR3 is TGTGCCAGCAACTACTCGGGGACTCCCTATGGCTACACCTTC. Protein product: CASNYSGTPYGYTF.

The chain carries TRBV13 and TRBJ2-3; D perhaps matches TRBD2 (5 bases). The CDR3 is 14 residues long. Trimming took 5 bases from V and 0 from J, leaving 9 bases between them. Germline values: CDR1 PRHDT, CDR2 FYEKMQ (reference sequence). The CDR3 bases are TGTGCCAGCAGCATGGGCGGGAGCACAGATACGCAGTATTTT. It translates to CASSMGGSTDTQYF.

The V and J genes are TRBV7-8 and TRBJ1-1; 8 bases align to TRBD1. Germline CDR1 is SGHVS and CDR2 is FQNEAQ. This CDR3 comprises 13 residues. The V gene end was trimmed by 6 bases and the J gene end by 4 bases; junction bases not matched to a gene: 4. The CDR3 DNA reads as TGTGCCAGCAGGCCGACAGGGGTCACTGAAGCTTTCTTT. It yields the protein CASRPTGVTEAFF.

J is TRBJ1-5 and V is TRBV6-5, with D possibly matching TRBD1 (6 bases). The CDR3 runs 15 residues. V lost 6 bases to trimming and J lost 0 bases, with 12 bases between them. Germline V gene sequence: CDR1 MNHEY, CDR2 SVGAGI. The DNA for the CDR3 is TGTGCCAGCAGATCAGGGGCCTATAGCAATCAGCCCCAGCATTTT. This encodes CASRSGAYSNQPQHF.

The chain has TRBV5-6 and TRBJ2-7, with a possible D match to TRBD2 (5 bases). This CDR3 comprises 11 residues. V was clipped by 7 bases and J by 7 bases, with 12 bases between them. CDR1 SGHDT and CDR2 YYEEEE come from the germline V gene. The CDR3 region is CASRASGEQYF. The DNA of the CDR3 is TGTGCCAGCCGAGCTTCGGGGGAGCAGTACTTC.